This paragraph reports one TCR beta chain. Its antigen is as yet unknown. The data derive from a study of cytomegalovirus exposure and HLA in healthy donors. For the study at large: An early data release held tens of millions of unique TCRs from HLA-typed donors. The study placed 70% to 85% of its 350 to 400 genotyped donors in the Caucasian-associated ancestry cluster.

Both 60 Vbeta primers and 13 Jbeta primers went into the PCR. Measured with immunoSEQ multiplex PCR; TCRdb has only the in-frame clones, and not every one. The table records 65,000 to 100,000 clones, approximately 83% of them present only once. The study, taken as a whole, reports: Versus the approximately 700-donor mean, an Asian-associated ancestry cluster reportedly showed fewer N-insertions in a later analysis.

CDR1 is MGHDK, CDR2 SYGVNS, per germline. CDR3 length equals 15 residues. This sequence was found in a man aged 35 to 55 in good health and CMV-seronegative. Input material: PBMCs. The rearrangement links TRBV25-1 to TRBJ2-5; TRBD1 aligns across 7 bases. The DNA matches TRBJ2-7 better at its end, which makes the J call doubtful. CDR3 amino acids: CASGTGTVSLYEQYF. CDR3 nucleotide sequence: TGTGCCAGCGGCACCGGGACAGTCTCTCTCTACGAGCAGTACTTC.